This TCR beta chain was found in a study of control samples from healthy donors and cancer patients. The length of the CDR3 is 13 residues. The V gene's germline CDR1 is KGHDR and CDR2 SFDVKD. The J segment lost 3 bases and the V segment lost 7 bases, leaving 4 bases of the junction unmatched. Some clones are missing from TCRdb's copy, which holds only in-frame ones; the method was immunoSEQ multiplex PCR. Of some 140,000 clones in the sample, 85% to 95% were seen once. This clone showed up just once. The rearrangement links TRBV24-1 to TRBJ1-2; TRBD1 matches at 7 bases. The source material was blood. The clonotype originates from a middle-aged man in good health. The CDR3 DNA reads TGTGCCACCAGCCCGGGACAGTACTATGGCTACACCTTC. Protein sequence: CATSPGQYYGYTF.